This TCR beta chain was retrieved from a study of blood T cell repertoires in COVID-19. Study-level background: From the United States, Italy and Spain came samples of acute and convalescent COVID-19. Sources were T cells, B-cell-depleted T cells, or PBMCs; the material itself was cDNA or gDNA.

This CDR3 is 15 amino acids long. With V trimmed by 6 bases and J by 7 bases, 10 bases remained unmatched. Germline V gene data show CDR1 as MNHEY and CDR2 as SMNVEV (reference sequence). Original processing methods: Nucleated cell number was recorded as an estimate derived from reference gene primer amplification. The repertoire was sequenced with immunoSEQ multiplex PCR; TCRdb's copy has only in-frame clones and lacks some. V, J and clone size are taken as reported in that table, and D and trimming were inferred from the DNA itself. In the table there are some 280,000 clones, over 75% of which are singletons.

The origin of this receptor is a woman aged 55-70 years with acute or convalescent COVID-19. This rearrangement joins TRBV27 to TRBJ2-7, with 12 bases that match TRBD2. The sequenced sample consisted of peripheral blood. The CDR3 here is CASSPRTSGKGEQYF. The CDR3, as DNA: TGTGCCAGCAGCCCCCGGACTAGCGGGAAGGGAGAGCAGTACTTC.